These 24 T cell receptor beta chains share one sample of origin, sequenced in a study of T-cell memory formation after mild COVID-19. TCRdb reprocessed the 5' RACE reads via MiXCR and lists one record per CDR3 protein. The sample includes hundreds of thousands of distinct CDR3 sequences, approximately 15% of them seen just once. The sample taken for sequencing was PBMCs or a T cell subset sorted from them (not recorded which). The source of these receptors is an adult woman who had mild COVID-19 (a few samples of this study predate the infection). Cell type and time point are not known.

This clonotype was detected only a few times. This chain connects TRBV6-5 to TRBJ2-5; TRBD1 aligns across 7 bases. V dropped 2 bases and J dropped 5; count of bases not matched to a gene: 2. The CDR3 sequence is 13 residues long. CDR1 and CDR2 (germline): MNHEY, SVGAGI. The CDR3 loop reads CASSYTGVETQYF. CDR3 sequence (DNA): TGTGCCAGCAGTTACACAGGGGTGGAGACCCAGTACTTC.

As regards this clonotype: This clone may be a read error of a much larger clone one base away. The chain links TRBV7-6 to TRBJ2-2, with 8 bases matching TRBD1. The CDR3 totals 17 residues. CDR1 SGHVS and CDR2 FNYEAQ come from the germline V gene. CDR3 sequence: CASSLSQGGYSTGEMFF. CDR3 DNA: TGTGCCAGCAGCTTATCACAGGGGGGTTATTCCACCGGGGAGATGTTTTTT.

J is TRBJ2-5 and V is TRBV6-2 or TRBV6-3; D is ambiguous. CDR1 and CDR2 (germline): MNHEY, SVGEGT. The CDR3 totals 14 residues. V was trimmed by 4 bases and J by 5 bases, leaving 14 bases between them. CDR3 amino acids: CASSWLEISETQYF. In nucleotides, the CDR3 is TGTGCCAGCAGTTGGCTGGAGATCAGTGAGACCCAGTACTTC.

This clonotype was seen at least ten times. The chain couples TRBV7-9 to TRBJ2-2; D not resolved. CDR1 SEHNR and CDR2 FQNEAQ come from the germline V gene (reference sequence). CDR3 size: 12 residues. The V end lost 6 bases, the J end lost 3 bases, and 5 bases lay between the germline ends. CDR3: CASSLYTGELFF. The CDR3 DNA follows: TGTGCCAGCAGTTTGTACACCGGGGAGCTGTTTTTT.

The rearrangement joins TRBV14 to TRBJ2-7; D is possibly TRBD2 (5 bases). CDR3 length: 21 residues. The germline gives CDR1 SGHDN, CDR2 FVKESK. V dropped 4 bases and J dropped 0 bases, with 31 bases sitting between them. The chain's CDR3 is CASSPETGISLTIGFSYEQYF. CDR3 nucleotide sequence: TGTGCCAGCAGCCCTGAGACGGGGATAAGTCTTACTATCGGGTTCTCCTACGAGCAGTACTTC.

V usage is TRBV3-1 and J usage is TRBJ2-2; tentative D call: TRBD1 (6 bases). V was cut by 5 bases and J by 4 bases, with 20 bases left in between. Germline V lookup: CDR1 LGHDT, CDR2 YNNKEL (reference sequence). CDR3 size: 17 residues. The CDR3 region has the DNA TGTGCCAGCAGCAATACCTACAGGGATCAGGGCACCGGGGAGCTGTTTTTT. Amino acids: CASSNTYRDQGTGELFF.

This clonotype has at least ten counts. The chain couples TRBV4-3 to TRBJ2-1; 12 bases are a match to TRBD2. Per germline, CDR1 LGHNA and CDR2 YSLEER. Trimming cost V 2 bases and J 6 bases; bases outside gene matches: 5. CDR3 length: 16 residues. The DNA for the CDR3 is TGCGCCAGCAGCCAATTCCTAGCGGGAGGGGGCAATGAGCAGTTCTTC. Its translation is CASSQFLAGGGNEQFF.

This clonotype was observed at least ten times. The chain uses TRBV7-7 and TRBJ2-7; D is undetermined. CDR3 size: 13 residues. CDR1 is SSHAT, CDR2 FNYEAQ, per germline (reference sequence). The V end lost 5 bases, the J end lost 3 bases, and 11 bases lay between the germline ends. The CDR3 bases are TGTGCCAGCAGCCAAGCCCGCGGCTACGAGCAGTACTTC. This translates into CASSQARGYEQYF.

This clonotype came up many times. The chain carries TRBV7-6 and TRBJ2-7, with D possibly matching TRBD1 (7 bases). Trimming cost V 1 base and J 3 bases, with 13 bases left between them. This CDR3 is 15 amino acids long. Germline loops: CDR1 SGHVS, CDR2 FNYEAQ. CDR3 bases: TGTGCCAGCAGCTTAGTGGAGGGGGCGCGCTACGAGCAGTACTTC. This gives the protein CASSLVEGARYEQYF.

This clonotype was detected a few times. V gene TRBV19 combines with J gene TRBJ2-2, with D hard to call. The CDR3 is 11 residues long. The germline gives CDR1 LNHDA, CDR2 SQIVND (reference sequence). V was clipped by 4 bases and J by 6 bases, with 3 bases between them. CDR3 sequence reads: CASSNSGELFF. CDR3 DNA sequence: TGTGCCAGTAGTAATTCCGGGGAGCTGTTTTTT. The full variable domain, rest sourced from reference TRBV19 and TRBJ2-2, is DGGITQSPKYLFRKEGQNVTLSCEQNLNHDAMYWYRQDPGQGLRLIYYSQIVNDFQKGDIAEGYSVSREKKESFPLTVTSAQKNPTAFYLCASSNSGELFFGEGSRLTVL.

This clonotype showed up just a few times. The chain uses TRBV20-1 and TRBJ1-2; perhaps TRBD1 as D (5 bases). Germline V gene lookup returns CDR1 DFQATT and CDR2 SNEGSKA (reference sequence). Trimming took off 5 bases at V and 4 bases at J, with 17 bases between the two ends. The CDR3 totals 14 residues. In DNA form, the CDR3 reads TGCAGTGCTGCCCTATTTCAGGGATCCTATGGCTACACCTTC. Translated, it gives CSAALFQGSYGYTF.

This chain connects TRBV28 to TRBJ1-1; D uncertain. Trimming left V 7 bases short and J 7 bases short, with 10 bases between. Germline CDR1 and CDR2: MDHEN and SYDVKM. The CDR3 runs to 11 residues. The CDR3 region is CASTISREAFF. The CDR3 coding sequence is TGTGCCAGCACCATCAGTCGTGAAGCTTTCTTT.

V usage is TRBV5-6 and J usage is TRBJ2-1, with D tentatively TRBD1 (5 bases). This CDR3 spans 13 amino acids. Trimming shortened V by 1 base and J by 6 bases, and 8 bases separated the two germline ends. In germline, CDR1 is SGHDT, CDR2 YYEEEE. This CDR3 reads CASSLLGLNEQFF. In DNA, the CDR3 is TGTGCCAGCAGCTTGTTGGGGCTCAATGAGCAGTTCTTC.

The table lists this clonotype with a few counts. This chain joins TRBV10-3 and TRBJ2-7; D gene ambiguous. The V end was cut by 10 bases, the J end by 3 bases, with 7 bases between. CDR3 length: 10 residues. The germline V gene encodes CDR1 ENHRY and CDR2 SYGVKD. The CDR3 sequence is CATQFYEQYF. In DNA form, the CDR3 reads TGTGCCACACAGTTCTACGAGCAGTACTTC.

The chain uses TRBV2 and TRBJ2-1; D uncertain. Germline values: CDR1 SNHLY, CDR2 FYNNEI. The CDR3 runs 13 residues. Trimming shortened V by 6 bases and J by 10 bases, and 16 bases separated the two germline ends. This CDR3 is CASRHPGPYEQFF. The CDR3 bases are TGTGCCAGCAGGCACCCAGGTCCATACGAGCAGTTCTTC.

This clonotype was seen a handful of times. This chain links TRBV4-1 with TRBJ2-5, with 12 positions matching TRBD2. Germline CDR1 is MGHRA and CDR2 is YSYEKL. Losses at the gene ends were 1 base for V and 4 bases for J; bases not matched to a gene: 4. The CDR3 has 16 residues. DNA of the CDR3: TGCGCCAGCAGCCAAGGGGCTAGCGGGGGGGTAGAGACCCAGTACTTC. This gives the protein CASSQGASGGVETQYF.

The chain employs TRBV29-1 and TRBJ2-5; a weak D match, TRBD2 (5 bases). The CDR3 length is 12 residues. The germline V gene encodes CDR1 SQVTM and CDR2 ANQGSEA. Deletions cut 3 bases from V and 6 bases from J, with 11 bases between. The CDR3 DNA follows: TGCAGCGTTGAGAATCTAGCTCAGACCCAGTACTTC. The encoded protein is CSVENLAQTQYF.

In this sample, this clonotype turned up a few times. J is TRBJ1-1 and V is TRBV9, with 8 bases aligning to TRBD1. The V segment lost 3 bases and the J segment 8 bases; nucleotides outside the gene matches: 3. The CDR3 runs 12 residues. Looked up from germline, CDR1 is SGDLS and CDR2 is YYNGEE. The CDR3 DNA sequence: TGTGCCAGCAGCGAGACAGGGGTAGAAGCTTTCTTT. Its translation is CASSETGVEAFF.

This clonotype was recorded a few times. J is TRBJ2-7 and V is TRBV19, with no clear D. Germline values: CDR1 LNHDA, CDR2 SQIVND (reference sequence). The CDR3 runs 12 residues. V shed 5 bases and J shed 1 base, with 6 bases lying between them. CDR3 nucleotide sequence: TGTGCCAGTAGTGACAAATCCTACGAGCAGTACTTC. Translating it yields CASSDKSYEQYF.

This clonotype was counted at least ten times. This chain connects TRBV5-1 to TRBJ2-1; D is possibly TRBD1 (7 bases). V was trimmed by 0 bases and J by 8 bases, leaving 15 bases between them. CDR3 length equals 15 residues. The germline V gene encodes CDR1 SGHRS and CDR2 YFSETQ. CDR3 bases: TGCGCCAGCAGCTTGGTGGCGGGACAGAACTATGAGCAGTTCTTC. It translates to CASSLVAGQNYEQFF. Based on the CDR3 plus reference TRBV5-1 and TRBJ2-1, the full variable domain is KAGVTQTPRYLIKTRGQQVTLSCSPISGHRSVSWYQQTPGQGLQFLFEYFSETQRNKGNFPGRFSGRQFSNSRSEMNVSTLELGDSALYLCASSLVAGQNYEQFFGPGTRLTVL.

The rearrangement links TRBV6-5 to TRBJ2-5, with 9 bases identical to TRBD2. V lost 1 base and J lost 1; bases outside the gene matches: 4. Germline V gene sequence: CDR1 MNHEY, CDR2 SVGAGI. This CDR3 spans 16 amino acids. The CDR3 region is CASSYWGSGGQETQYF. The CDR3 bases are TGTGCCAGCAGTTACTGGGGTAGCGGGGGCCAAGAGACCCAGTACTTC.

This clonotype was seen only a few times. V usage is TRBV6-5 and J usage is TRBJ2-3; D is unresolved. V lost 2 bases to trimming and J lost 2 bases, with 5 bases between them. This CDR3 spans 13 amino acids. Germline values: CDR1 MNHEY, CDR2 SVGAGI. For the CDR3, the DNA is TGTGCCAGCAGTTACAAGGTCACAGATACGCAGTATTTT. Translation: CASSYKVTDTQYF.

The gene calls are TRBV5-1 and TRBJ2-2; a weak D match, TRBD1 (5 bases). The germline CDR1 and CDR2 sequences are SGHRS and YFSETQ. This CDR3 has 14 amino acids. Between the trimmed V and J ends, which lost 2 bases and 5 bases, there was a span of 10 bases. The CDR3 DNA reads TGCGCCAGCAGCTTTCGACAGAATACCGGGGAGCTGTTTTTT. It translates to CASSFRQNTGELFF.

The table lists this clonotype with a few counts. The rearrangement joins TRBV7-2 to TRBJ2-2; D assignment may be TRBD1 or TRBD2 (5 bases each). From germline, CDR1 is SGHTA and CDR2 FQGNSA. V was pared by 5 bases and J by 5 bases, with 18 bases between. The CDR3 covers 16 residues. Here the CDR3 reads CASSPWAGQGTGELFF. The CDR3 nucleotides read TGTGCCAGCAGCCCGTGGGCGGGCCAGGGAACCGGGGAGCTGTTTTTT. Full variable domain (remainder filled in from reference TRBV7-2 and TRBJ2-2): GAGVSQSPSNKVTEKGKDVELRCDPISGHTALYWYRQSLGQGLEFLIYFQGNSAPDKSGLPSDRFSAERTGGSVSTLTIQRTQQEDSAVYLCASSPWAGQGTGELFFGEGSRLTVL.